This T cell receptor beta chain came from a study of T cells in Graves' hyperthyroidism and ophthalmopathy. The CDR3 regions of TCR beta were amplified from RNA transcripts. In the first-round RT-PCR of the TCR CDR3, the HTBI primer set was used. MiXCR, applied by TCRdb to the multiplex PCR reads, yields one record per CDR3 protein. The table shows roughly 840,000 distinct CDR3 sequences, with about 38% occurring only once. Reasons for excluding patients were uncontrolled infection, other autoimmune disease, pregnancy or lactation. The V end lost 6 bases, the J end lost 4 bases, and 18 bases lay between the germline ends. The CDR3 has 15 residues. Germline V gene lookup returns CDR1 MNHEY and CDR2 SVGAGI.

The chain links TRBV6-5 to TRBJ1-1; D gene unclear. This TCR was recovered from a man aged 18 to 29 with Graves' hyperthyroidism. The sequenced sample was blood. The CDR3 coding sequence is TGTGCCAGCAGCCAAGGAATGGGCTCGGGCACTGAAGCTTTCTTT. It encodes CASSQGMGSGTEAFF.